Included here is one TCR beta chain sequence, with context. These data are taken from a study of cytomegalovirus exposure and HLA in healthy donors. The PCR employed 60 Vbeta primers together with 13 Jbeta primers. Sequenced by immunoSEQ multiplex PCR; TCRdb stores in-frame clones only, minus some. Of 84,000 or so clones in the sample, 75% to 80% were seen once. Sequencing was performed on PBMCs. This TCR was sampled from a man younger than 45 in good health and CMV-seronegative.

CDR3 residues: CASSLVSLGSRYF. The CDR3 DNA is TGTGCCAGCAGCTTAGTAAGTCTAGGATCGCGGTATTTT. The rearrangement uses TRBV7-9 and TRBJ2-3; D call uncertain. Germline V gene lookup returns CDR1 SEHNR and CDR2 FQNEAQ (reference sequence). The CDR3 loop spans 13 amino acids. Trimming shortened V by 1 base and J by 14 bases, and 16 bases separated the two germline ends.